This TCR beta chain came from a study of T cells after yellow fever vaccination. J lost 9 bases, V lost 1 base, and 8 bases had no gene match. Per the germline V gene, CDR1 is SGHTA and CDR2 is FQGNSA. The CDR3 is made up of 15 amino acids. In TCRdb, the 5' RACE reads were re-called with MiXCR into one record per CDR3 protein. Among roughly 330,000 distinct CDR3 sequences listed, roughly 4.3% were seen once. The V gene is TRBV7-2, the J gene TRBJ2-1, with 8 nucleotides matching TRBD1. The source was PBMCs, collected 5 days after the yellow fever booster vaccination. The sequence was obtained from a man aged 18-30 years who received the YFV17D yellow fever vaccine. The CDR3 loop reads CASSLGGQGYGEQFF. The CDR3 nucleotides read TGTGCCAGCAGCTTAGGAGGACAGGGTTACGGTGAGCAGTTCTTC.